This T cell receptor beta chain was identified during a study of CD8 T cells in ankylosing spondylitis. Study-wide results and limits: What seemed typical of ankylosing spondylitis blood was a TCR beta motif built from several highly homologous variants. Earlier authors reported some of these motif variants in reactive arthritis synovial fluid and blood.

The CDR3 totals 16 residues. The J segment lost 0 bases and the V segment lost 3 bases, leaving 5 bases of the junction unmatched. Germline-derived CDR1 and CDR2 are MGHRA and YSYEKL. It was by quantitative 5'-RACE with molecular barcodes that TCR beta libraries were made. Each CDR3 protein gets one entry after TCRdb re-called the 5' RACE reads with MiXCR. Among under 85,000 distinct CDR3 sequences listed, roughly 5.2% were seen once. This clonotype was picked up many times. What it recognizes is unknown. The rearrangement uses TRBV4-1 and TRBJ2-7; 10 nucleotides match TRBD2. This receptor was obtained from a male donor with ankylosing spondylitis or in good health (not recorded which). Source material: blood, either unsorted or a sorted T cell fraction (not recorded which). This chain's CDR3 is CASSHQGLATSYEQYF. CDR3 sequence (DNA): TGCGCCAGCAGCCATCAGGGACTAGCGACCTCCTACGAGCAGTACTTC.